Listed below are T cell receptor beta chains from one sample, sequenced in a study of blood T cell repertoires in COVID-19. Clones were sequenced by immunoSEQ multiplex PCR, and TCRdb holds only the in-frame ones, with some missing. The table includes around 50,000 clones, 75% to 90% detected once. The specimen was peripheral blood. Receptor source: a human donor in a cohort sampled during active COVID-19. CDR3s leave out the opening cysteine and the closing phenylalanine or tryptophan. The order of the fields is CDR3 protein, J gene, V gene.

CDR3: ASKGLDSYEQY
J: TRBJ2-7
V: TRBV27

CDR3: ASSPGTGETQY
J: TRBJ2-5
V: TRBV12-3/TRBV12-4

CDR3: ASSLIRGYEQY
J: TRBJ2-7
V: TRBV5-8

CDR3: ASSLDSRRTNEQY
J: TRBJ2-7
V: TRBV5-4

CDR3: ASSSQPGNTGELF
J: TRBJ2-2
V: TRBV7-2

CDR3: ASSLGTGENEQF
J: TRBJ2-1
V: TRBV5-1

CDR3: GSSRGWGYEQY
J: TRBJ2-7
V: TRBV7-2

CDR3: ASSPRGPSYGYT
J: TRBJ1-2
V: TRBV18

CDR3: ASSPRDTYNEQF
J: TRBJ2-1
V: TRBV7-9

CDR3: ASRNGIATDTQY
J: TRBJ2-3
V: TRBV19

CDR3: ASSIDHRGYYGYT
J: TRBJ1-2
V: TRBV19

CDR3: ASSRGINPLTRGEKLF
J: TRBJ1-4
V: TRBV5-6

CDR3: ASSSTGVSETQY
J: TRBJ2-5
V: TRBV7-9

CDR3: AWSVQVEAF
J: TRBJ1-1
V: TRBV30

CDR3: ASSKPTSTGELF
J: TRBJ2-2
V: TRBV19

CDR3: ASIGPIPSYEQY
J: TRBJ2-7
V: TRBV6-5

CDR3: ASSGTSNEKLF
J: TRBJ1-4
V: TRBV2

CDR3: ASSLGPTEQY
J: TRBJ2-7
V: TRBV7-2

CDR3: ASSRQMDTEAF
J: TRBJ1-1
V: TRBV12-3/TRBV12-4

CDR3: ASSPRLAGVADTQY
J: TRBJ2-3
V: TRBV5-5

CDR3: ATSRDDGQGYEQY
J: TRBJ2-7
V: TRBV15

CDR3: ASSPWGLLSGVEQF
J: TRBJ2-1
V: TRBV7-2

CDR3: ASTTLGLGLGGYT
J: TRBJ1-2
V: TRBV6-5

CDR3: ASSPGLAGGGEQF
J: TRBJ2-1
V: TRBV5-6

CDR3: ASSPGFMREQY
J: TRBJ2-7
V: TRBV11-2